These T cell receptor beta chains were read from a single sample in a study of blood T cell repertoires in COVID-19. TCRdb's table, derived via immunoSEQ multiplex PCR, lists solely in-frame clones and lacks some. The repertoire has 200,000 to 300,000 clones, 84% of them found once; the top ten carry less than 5%. Sequenced material: peripheral blood. The receptors here all came from a man aged 55 to 70 with acute or convalescent COVID-19. CDR3s include the opening cysteine and the closing phenylalanine or tryptophan. A D gene is named only where the DNA matches it firmly. Clone size, where shown, is once, few, many, or a class for clones that have expanded.

d_gene	abundance	j_gene	v_gene	CDR3aa	CDR3nt
-	-	TRBJ1-1	TRBV30	CAWSPQNTEAFF	TGTGCCTGGAGTCCACAGAACACTGAAGCTTTCTTT
-	few	TRBJ1-1	TRBV6-5	CASSYSTGTEAFF	TGTGCCAGCAGTTACTCGACCGGGACTGAAGCTTTCTTT
-	once	TRBJ2-2	TRBV6-4	CASKEAGTGELFF	TGTGCCAGCAAAGAAGCAGGGACCGGGGAGCTGTTTTTT
-	-	TRBJ1-5	TRBV5-1	CASSLEGSGNQPQHF	TGCGCCAGCAGCTTGGAAGGGTCGGGAAATCAGCCCCAGCATTTT
TRBD2	-	TRBJ2-1	TRBV4-2	CASSQDGSGGYNEQFF	TGTGCCAGCAGCCAAGACGGTAGCGGGGGTTACAATGAGCAGTTCTTC
-	-	TRBJ1-2	TRBV5-1	CASSLETGPYGYTF	TGCGCCAGCAGCTTGGAAACAGGGCCCTATGGCTACACCTTC
-	-	TRBJ2-5	TRBV12-5	CASGLFGGLQETQYF	TGTGCTAGTGGTTTGTTCGGGGGACTCCAAGAGACCCAGTACTTC
-	-	TRBJ2-7	TRBV12-5	CASGPNRAGSYEQYF	TGTGCTAGTGGGCCAAACAGGGCGGGCTCCTACGAGCAGTACTTC
-	-	TRBJ2-7	TRBV7-9	CASSLDPSGGTYEQYF	TGTGCCAGCAGCTTAGATCCCAGTGGAGGGACCTACGAGCAGTACTTC
-	-	TRBJ2-1	TRBV6-5	CASSYRAPGNEQFF	TGTGCCAGCAGTTACAGGGCGCCAGGGAATGAGCAGTTCTTC
-	-	TRBJ2-7	TRBV25-1	CASSEEDRTYEQYF	TGTGCCAGCAGTGAAGAGGACAGAACCTACGAGCAGTACTTC
-	-	TRBJ2-7	TRBV5-4	CASSLERSAGYEQYF	TGTGCCAGCAGCTTAGAGCGGTCCGCGGGCTACGAGCAGTACTTC
-	-	TRBJ1-2	TRBV19	CASSIKDFNYGYTF	TGTGCCAGTAGTATTAAGGACTTTAACTATGGCTACACCTTC
-	-	TRBJ1-1	TRBV10-2	CASSERGTEAFF	TGCGCCAGCAGTGAAAGGGGCACTGAAGCTTTCTTT
-	-	TRBJ2-7	TRBV11-2	CASSLDLDYEQYF	TGTGCCAGCAGCTTAGACCTAGACTACGAGCAGTACTTC
-	-	TRBJ1-4	TRBV5-8	CASSLGRPGSFF	TGTGCCAGCAGCTTGGGCAGGCCCGGTTCCTTTTTT
TRBD2	-	TRBJ2-1	TRBV15	CATSRSAPSGRSGNNEQFF	TGTGCCACCAGCAGATCAGCCCCTAGCGGGAGGAGCGGAAACAATGAGCAGTTCTTC
-	-	TRBJ1-1	TRBV7-9	CASSLRYTGSEAFF	TGTGCCAGCAGCCTACGTTACACAGGGAGTGAAGCTTTCTTT
TRBD2	-	TRBJ2-1	TRBV5-4	CASSPPGLAVYNEQFF	TGTGCCAGCAGCCCACCTGGACTAGCGGTATACAATGAGCAGTTCTTC
TRBD2	-	TRBJ2-1	TRBV4-3	CASSQFSGPQFF	TGCGCCAGCAGCCAATTTAGCGGGCCCCAGTTCTTC
TRBD1	-	TRBJ2-1	TRBV24-1	CATSGGKGASYNEQFF	TGTGCCACCAGTGGCGGTAAGGGGGCTTCCTACAATGAGCAGTTCTTC
-	-	TRBJ2-7	TRBV6-5	CASSLPRAGTYEQYF	TGTGCCAGCAGTTTACCCCGGGCAGGGACCTACGAGCAGTACTTC
-	few	TRBJ1-5	TRBV4-2	CASSHNRYSNQPQHF	TGTGCCAGCAGCCACAACAGGTATAGCAATCAGCCCCAGCATTTT
TRBD1	-	TRBJ2-5	TRBV9	CASSVATGTEETQYF	TGTGCCAGCAGCGTAGCGACAGGGACGGAAGAGACCCAGTACTTC
-	-	TRBJ2-7	TRBV18	CASSPGVFDGEQYF	TGTGCCAGCTCACCTGGAGTGTTCGACGGCGAGCAGTACTTC
-	-	TRBJ1-1	TRBV3-1/TRBV3-2	CASSLTENTEAFF	TGTGCCAGCAGCCTGACAGAGAACACTGAAGCTTTCTTT
TRBD2	-	TRBJ2-5	TRBV7-2	CASSFPGLEYQETQYF	TGTGCCAGCAGCTTCCCGGGACTAGAGTACCAAGAGACCCAGTACTTC
-	-	TRBJ1-2	TRBV7-9	CASSLQGTNYGYTF	TGTGCCAGCAGCTTACAGGGAACTAACTATGGCTACACCTTC
-	-	TRBJ1-5	TRBV2	CASSGGGQGNNQPQHF	TGTGCCAGCAGTGGGGGAGGGCAGGGGAACAATCAGCCCCAGCATTTT
-	-	TRBJ1-2	TRBV29-1	CSVVGDNLGYGYTF	TGCAGCGTTGTGGGCGATAATCTCGGCTATGGCTACACCTTC
-	-	TRBJ1-1	TRBV28	CASSPQSTEAFF	TGTGCCAGCAGCCCACAGTCTACTGAAGCTTTCTTT
TRBD2	once	TRBJ2-3	TRBV4-3	CASSPGLAGDGTDTQYF	TGCGCCAGCAGCCCCGGTCTAGCGGGAGATGGCACAGATACGCAGTATTTT
-	few	TRBJ2-7	TRBV4-2	CASSPRDNSYEQYF	TGTGCCAGCAGCCCCAGGGACAACTCCTACGAGCAGTACTTC
-	-	TRBJ2-5	TRBV7-8	CASSLRNWAAGETQYF	TGTGCCAGCAGCTTAAGAAATTGGGCAGCAGGGGAGACCCAGTACTTC
TRBD1	-	TRBJ2-3	TRBV7-3	CASSPLPGQGTDTQYF	TGTGCCAGCAGCCCCCTGCCGGGACAGGGCACAGATACGCAGTATTTT
TRBD1	-	TRBJ2-7	TRBV19	CASSMGRGNHEQYF	TGTGCCAGTAGTATGGGCAGGGGGAACCACGAGCAGTACTTC
-	once	TRBJ1-2	TRBV28	CASRSYTAYGYTF	TGTGCCAGCAGGTCCTATACTGCATATGGCTACACCTTC
TRBD2	-	TRBJ2-5	TRBV5-1	CASSPRGSGGGETQYF	TGCGCCAGCAGCCCCCGGGGTAGCGGGGGAGGTGAGACCCAGTACTTC
-	-	TRBJ2-5	TRBV29-1	CSVARRTGNQETQYF	TGCAGCGTCGCCCGTCGTACAGGGAACCAAGAGACCCAGTACTTC
-	-	TRBJ2-3	TRBV28	CASSSSSTGNTDTQYF	TGTGCCAGCAGTTCCTCATCCACAGGGAACACAGATACGCAGTATTTT
TRBD1	-	TRBJ1-3	TRBV5-6	CASSSKRHRQGHGNTIYF	TGTGCCAGCAGCTCCAAGAGACATAGACAGGGGCACGGAAACACCATATATTTT
TRBD1	-	TRBJ2-7	TRBV6-6	CASSYPGQGTYEQYF	TGTGCCAGCAGTTACCCCGGACAGGGGACCTACGAGCAGTACTTC
-	-	TRBJ2-6	TRBV6-5	CASSYGGAGANVLTF	TGTGCCAGCAGTTACGGGGGCGCCGGGGCCAACGTCCTGACTTTC
TRBD1	-	TRBJ2-7	TRBV28	CASSPRTGIRTYEQYF	TGTGCCAGCAGTCCCCGGACAGGGATCAGAACCTACGAGCAGTACTTC